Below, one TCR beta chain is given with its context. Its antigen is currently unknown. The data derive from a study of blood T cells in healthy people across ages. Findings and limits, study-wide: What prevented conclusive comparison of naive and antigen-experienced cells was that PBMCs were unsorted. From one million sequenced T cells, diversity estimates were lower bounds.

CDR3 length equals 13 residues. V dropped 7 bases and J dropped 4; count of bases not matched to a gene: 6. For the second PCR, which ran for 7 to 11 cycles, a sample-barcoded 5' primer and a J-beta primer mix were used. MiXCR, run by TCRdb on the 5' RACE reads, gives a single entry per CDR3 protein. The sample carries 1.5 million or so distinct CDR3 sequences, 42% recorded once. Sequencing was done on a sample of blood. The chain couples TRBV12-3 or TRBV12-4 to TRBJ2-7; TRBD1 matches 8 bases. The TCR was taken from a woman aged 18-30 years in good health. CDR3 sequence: CASMRQGTYEQYF. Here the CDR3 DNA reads TGTGCCAGCATGAGACAGGGGACGTACGAGCAGTACTTC.